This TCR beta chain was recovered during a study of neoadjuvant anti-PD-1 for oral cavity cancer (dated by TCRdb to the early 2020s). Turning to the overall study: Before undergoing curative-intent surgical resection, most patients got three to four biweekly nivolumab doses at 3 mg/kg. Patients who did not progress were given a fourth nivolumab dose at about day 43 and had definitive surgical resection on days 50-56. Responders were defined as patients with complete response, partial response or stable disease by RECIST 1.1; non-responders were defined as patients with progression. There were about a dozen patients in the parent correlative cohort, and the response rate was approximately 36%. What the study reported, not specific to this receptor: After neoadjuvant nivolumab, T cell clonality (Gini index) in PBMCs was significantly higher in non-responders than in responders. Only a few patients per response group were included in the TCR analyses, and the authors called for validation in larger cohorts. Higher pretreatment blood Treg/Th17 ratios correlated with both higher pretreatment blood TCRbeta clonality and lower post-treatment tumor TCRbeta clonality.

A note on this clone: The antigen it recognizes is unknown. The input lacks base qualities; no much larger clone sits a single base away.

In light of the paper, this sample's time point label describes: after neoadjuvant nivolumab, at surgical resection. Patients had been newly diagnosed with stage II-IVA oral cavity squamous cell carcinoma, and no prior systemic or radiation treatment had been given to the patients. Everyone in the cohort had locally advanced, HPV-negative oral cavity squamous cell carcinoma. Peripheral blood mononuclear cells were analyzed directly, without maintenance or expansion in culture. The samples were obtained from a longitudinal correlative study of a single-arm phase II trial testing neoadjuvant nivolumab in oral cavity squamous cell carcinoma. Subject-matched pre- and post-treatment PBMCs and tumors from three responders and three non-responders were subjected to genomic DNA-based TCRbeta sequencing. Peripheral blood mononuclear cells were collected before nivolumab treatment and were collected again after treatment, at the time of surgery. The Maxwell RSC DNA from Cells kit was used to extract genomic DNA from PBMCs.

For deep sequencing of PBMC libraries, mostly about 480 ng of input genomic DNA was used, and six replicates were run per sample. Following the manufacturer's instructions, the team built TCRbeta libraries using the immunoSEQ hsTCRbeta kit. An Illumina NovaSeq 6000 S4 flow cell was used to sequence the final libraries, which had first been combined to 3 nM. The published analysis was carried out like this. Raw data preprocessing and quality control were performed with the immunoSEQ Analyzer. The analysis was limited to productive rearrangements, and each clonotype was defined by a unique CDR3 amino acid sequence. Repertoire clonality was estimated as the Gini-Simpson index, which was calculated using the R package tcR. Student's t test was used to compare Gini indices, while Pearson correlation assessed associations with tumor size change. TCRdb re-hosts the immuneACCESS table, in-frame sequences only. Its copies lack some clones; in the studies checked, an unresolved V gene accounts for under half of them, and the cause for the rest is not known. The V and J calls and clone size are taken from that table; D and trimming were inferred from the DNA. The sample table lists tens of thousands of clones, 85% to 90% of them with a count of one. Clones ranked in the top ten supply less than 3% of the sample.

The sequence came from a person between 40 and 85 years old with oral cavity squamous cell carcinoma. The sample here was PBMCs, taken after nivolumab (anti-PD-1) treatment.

Here is the DNA: TGTGCCAGCAGTGATATGGGGAGACGCAATCAGCCCCAGCATTTT. It codes for CASSDMGRRNQPQHF. Rearrangement joined TRBV2 to TRBJ1-5, with the D gene call left open. The CDR3 spans 15 residues, from the cysteine through the phenylalanine. Solely the CDR3 DNA is kept, with 45 bases framed from the first base. V gives up 3 bases and J gives up 2 bases, and the segment between their germline ends measures 11 bases. From the germline V gene, CDR1 is SNHLY and CDR2 is FYNNEI.